The 5 T cell receptor beta chains presented below share a single source sample, sequenced in a study of response to subunit inactivated influenza vaccine. TCRdb re-analysed the RT-PCR reads in MiXCR, keeping a single row per CDR3 protein. The table has a few hundred thousand distinct CDR3 sequences, roughly 10% seen once. A further study also used this sample, focusing on T cells expressing NK-cell markers. That study reports: As the method of synthesis, 5'RACE template switching with UMIs yielded TCR beta cDNA.

Here the sequenced sample was PBMCs from blood, taken on the day of vaccination. The receptors derive from a man between 50 and 59 years old who received an inactivated influenza vaccine.

This chain connects TRBV30 to TRBJ2-2, with a possible D match to TRBD1 (7 bases). This CDR3 contains 14 residues. V gave up 6 bases and J gave up 0 bases, with 11 bases separating them. Germline CDR1 GTSNPN, CDR2 SVGIG (reference sequence). In DNA, the CDR3 is TGTGCCTGCAGGGGGGACACGAACACCGGGGAGCTGTTTTTT. It codes for CACRGDTNTGELFF.

The chain recombines TRBV20-1 with TRBJ1-1, with D perhaps matching TRBD1 (6 bases). From germline, CDR1 is DFQATT and CDR2 SNEGSKA (reference sequence). Trimming cost V 4 bases and J 4 bases, with 16 bases left between them. There are 14 residues in the CDR3. CDR3 region: CSATQGRLGTEAFF. DNA of the CDR3: TGCAGTGCTACACAGGGTAGGCTGGGCACTGAAGCTTTCTTT.

The chain uses TRBV4-3 and TRBJ2-7; 7 positions match TRBD2. Germline V gene lookup returns CDR1 LGHNA and CDR2 YSLEER. The CDR3 covers 16 residues. With 0 bases clipped from V and 2 bases from J, the junction kept 7 bases outside the gene matches. This CDR3 reads CASSQDVLAVPYEQYF. CDR3 nucleotide sequence: TGCGCCAGCAGCCAAGATGTGCTAGCGGTCCCCTACGAGCAGTACTTC.

The V gene is TRBV5-5, the J gene TRBJ1-2; 8 bases match TRBD1. Germline CDR1 SGHKS, CDR2 YYEKEE (reference sequence). The CDR3 totals 17 residues. Germline trimming cut 5 bases from V and 2 bases from J; bases unmatched to any gene: 14. The CDR3 region has the DNA TGTGCCAGCAGGTCTCGACAGGGGATGCTCGGCAACTATGGCTACACCTTC. Protein: CASRSRQGMLGNYGYTF. The full variable domain, with the rest looked up from reference TRBV5-5 and TRBJ1-2, is DAGVTQSPTHLIKTRGQQVTLRCSPISGHKSVSWYQQVLGQGPQFIFQYYEKEERGRGNFPDRFSARQFPNYSSELNVNALLLGDSALYLCASRSRQGMLGNYGYTFGSGTRLTVV.

This clonotype was counted between two and nine times. The chain uses TRBV5-1 and TRBJ2-2; weak D call: TRBD1 (6 bases). V gave up 6 bases and J gave up 3 bases, with 12 bases separating them. This CDR3 region has 14 residues. Germline V gene sequence: CDR1 SGHRS, CDR2 YFSETQ. The DNA for the CDR3 is TGCGCCAGCACGGACAGTATCCACACCGGGGAGCTGTTTTTT. As protein: CASTDSIHTGELFF. The whole variable domain, remainder taken from reference TRBV5-1 and TRBJ2-2, is KAGVTQTPRYLIKTRGQQVTLSCSPISGHRSVSWYQQTPGQGLQFLFEYFSETQRNKGNFPGRFSGRQFSNSRSEMNVSTLELGDSALYLCASTDSIHTGELFFGEGSRLTVL.